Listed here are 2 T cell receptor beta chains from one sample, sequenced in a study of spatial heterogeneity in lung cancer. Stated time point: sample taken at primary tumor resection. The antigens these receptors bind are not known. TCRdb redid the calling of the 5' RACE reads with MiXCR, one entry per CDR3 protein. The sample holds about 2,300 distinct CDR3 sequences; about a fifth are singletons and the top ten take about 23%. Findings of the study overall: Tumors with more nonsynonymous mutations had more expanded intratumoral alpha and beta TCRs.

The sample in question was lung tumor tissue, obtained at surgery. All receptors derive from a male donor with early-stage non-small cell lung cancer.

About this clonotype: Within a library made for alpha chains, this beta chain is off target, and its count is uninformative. In nucleotides, the CDR3 is TGTGCCACCAGCCCGGGACTCCCGTCCTACAATGAGCAGTTCTTC. It is translated as CATSPGLPSYNEQFF. The chain uses TRBV24-1 and TRBJ2-1, with D perhaps TRBD2 (6 bases). The germline gives CDR1 KGHDR, CDR2 SFDVKD. This CDR3 is built from 15 residues. Trimming left V 7 bases short and J 1 base short, with 13 bases between.

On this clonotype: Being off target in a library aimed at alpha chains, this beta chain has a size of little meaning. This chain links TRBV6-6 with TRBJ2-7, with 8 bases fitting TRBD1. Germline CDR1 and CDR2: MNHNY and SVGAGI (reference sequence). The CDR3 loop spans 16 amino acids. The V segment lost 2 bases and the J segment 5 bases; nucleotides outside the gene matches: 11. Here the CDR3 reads CASSYHQGAKGNEQYF. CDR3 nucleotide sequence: TGTGCCAGCAGTTACCACCAGGGGGCGAAGGGGAACGAGCAGTACTTC.